This T cell receptor (beta chain) was captured by sequencing in a study of cytomegalovirus exposure and HLA in healthy donors. Across the study: A subsequent analysis stated that the 100 to 150 validation repertoires were run on the same platform as the roughly 700 first-cohort repertoires.

Some clones are missing from TCRdb's copy, which holds only in-frame ones; the method was immunoSEQ multiplex PCR. The sample has 200,000 to 300,000 clones, around 90% seen once. The validation cohort, a group of 120 subjects, included the donors and was separate from the roughly 670-subject first cohort. Trimming took off 8 bases at V and 0 bases at J, with 8 bases between the two ends. Per the germline V gene, CDR1 is MNHNS and CDR2 is SASEGT. This CDR3 is 13 amino acids long. The sample comprised PBMCs. The V call is TRBV6-1, the J call TRBJ1-3; D is unresolved. The sequence came from a woman aged 25 to 39 in good health and CMV-seronegative. CDR3 in DNA: TGTGCCAGCGAACACCACTCTGGAAACACCATATATTTT. It codes for CASEHHSGNTIYF.